The source of this TCR beta chain is a study of blood T cell repertoires in COVID-19. Study-level information: COVID-19 samples, acute and convalescent, were from the United States, Italy and Spain. T cells, B-cell-depleted T cells, or PBMCs provided the cDNA or gDNA that served as material.

Sequencing was performed with immunoSEQ multiplex PCR; in TCRdb, only in-frame clones are kept and a portion is missing. The sample consists of about 190,000 clones, roughly 80% of them appearing once. This CDR3 contains 20 residues. V lost 0 bases and J lost 0; bases outside the gene matches: 10. Germline values: CDR1 SGHAT, CDR2 FQNNGV. The chain uses TRBV11-2 and TRBJ1-3; 11 bases are a match to TRBD1. Sequencing was performed on peripheral blood. The receptor was isolated from a woman in her 50s with acute or convalescent COVID-19. CDR3 in amino acids: CASSLDLDRGLFHSGNTIYF. As DNA, the CDR3 is TGTGCCAGCAGCTTAGATTTGGACAGGGGGCTTTTTCACTCTGGAAACACCATATATTTT.